Below, 22 T cell receptor beta chains from the same sample are listed, as sequenced in a study of T cell responses to AZD1222 COVID-19 vaccine. Only in-frame clones appear in the TCRdb table, and some are missing; sequencing was by immunoSEQ multiplex PCR. The sample lists 200,000 or so clones; about 90% were seen once. Material: peripheral blood, obtained on day 0 of AZD1222 vaccination. These receptors all stem from an adult in good health.

J is TRBJ1-2 and V is TRBV6-4; D gene ambiguous. CDR3 length equals 12 residues. Germline assignment: CDR1 MRHNA and CDR2 SNTAGT. V was shortened by 0 bases and J by 6 bases, with 5 bases between the two germline ends. CDR3 nucleotide sequence: TGTGCCAGCAGTGACTCTGGGAATGGCTACACCTTC. This codes for CASSDSGNGYTF.

Here the CDR3 DNA reads TGTGCCAGTCACAGGGGGCAGAACACTGAAGCTTTCTTT. Protein: CASHRGQNTEAFF. The V and J genes are TRBV27 and TRBJ1-1, with 9 bases aligning to TRBD1. This CDR3 is 13 amino acids long. Germline V gives CDR1 MNHEY, CDR2 SMNVEV (reference sequence). Trimming cost V 9 bases and J 1 base; bases outside gene matches: 3.

The rearrangement joins TRBV5-1 to TRBJ1-3; D gene uncertain. Germline assignment: CDR1 SGHRS and CDR2 YFSETQ. There are 14 residues in the CDR3. V was shortened by 0 bases and J by 4 bases, with 8 bases between the two germline ends. The CDR3 nucleotides are TGCGCCAGCAGCTTGGTAGGGTACGGAAACACCATATATTTT. It codes for CASSLVGYGNTIYF.

The genes are TRBV5-1 and TRBJ2-2; D unclear. CDR1 SGHRS and CDR2 YFSETQ come from the germline V gene. The CDR3 runs 13 residues. The V gene lost 4 bases and the J gene lost 1 base, with 5 bases spanning the gap. The CDR3 bases are TGCGCCAGCAGCCAAAGGAACACCGGGGAGCTGTTTTTT. Amino acids: CASSQRNTGELFF. Full variable domain (missing parts from reference TRBV5-1 and TRBJ2-2): KAGVTQTPRYLIKTRGQQVTLSCSPISGHRSVSWYQQTPGQGLQFLFEYFSETQRNKGNFPGRFSGRQFSNSRSEMNVSTLELGDSALYLCASSQRNTGELFFGEGSRLTVL.

The chain is built from TRBV30 and TRBJ2-2; TRBD1 agrees at 8 bases. Germline CDR1 and CDR2: GTSNPN and SVGIG (reference sequence). V was clipped by 1 base and J by 5 bases; unmatched bases: 9. The CDR3 contains 16 residues. The CDR3 is CAWSGVTGGRTGELFF. CDR3 nucleotides: TGTGCCTGGAGTGGGGTAACAGGGGGACGGACCGGGGAGCTGTTTTTT.

The rearrangement links TRBV10-2 to TRBJ2-2; weak D call: TRBD1 (5 bases). Germline CDR1 reads WSHSY; CDR2 reads SAAADI. There are 16 residues in the CDR3. The V gene lost 6 bases and the J gene lost 0 bases, with 14 bases spanning the gap. Here the CDR3 reads CASRHYVDTNTGELFF. Written as DNA, the CDR3 is TGCGCCAGCAGACACTACGTGGACACGAACACCGGGGAGCTGTTTTTT.

The V gene is TRBV28, the J gene TRBJ2-7; 10 bases fit TRBD2. The CDR3 runs to 14 residues. CDR1 and CDR2 (germline): MDHEN, SYDVKM. V trimming: 10 bases; J trimming: 0 bases; junction bases outside the gene matches: 6. The CDR3 DNA follows: TGTGCCACCGTTCGGACTAGCGGCTCCTACGAGCAGTACTTC. It is translated as CATVRTSGSYEQYF.

The chain recombines TRBV10-3 with TRBJ1-1, with D possibly TRBD1 on 6 matching bases. CDR3 length: 14 residues. Germline V gene sequence: CDR1 ENHRY, CDR2 SYGVKD. V shed 3 bases and J shed 6 bases, with 14 bases lying between them. The CDR3 spells CAISEWGALAEAFF. The CDR3, as DNA: TGTGCCATCAGTGAATGGGGGGCGTTGGCTGAAGCTTTCTTT.

This clone was recorded once. This chain links TRBV9 with TRBJ2-7; 9 bases map to TRBD2. The CDR3 extends over 15 amino acids. CDR1 SGDLS and CDR2 YYNGEE come from the germline V gene. V shed 0 bases and J 3 bases; nucleotides not matched to a gene: 4. The CDR3 nucleotides are TGTGCCAGCAGCGTAGATGGGACTAGCATCTACGAGCAGTACTTC. This encodes CASSVDGTSIYEQYF. The entire variable domain, with the rest obtained from reference TRBV9 and TRBJ2-7, is as follows: DSGVTQTPKHLITATGQRVTLRCSPRSGDLSVYWYQQSLDQGLQFLIQYYNGEERAKGNILERFSAQQFPDLHSELNLSSLELGDSALYFCASSVDGTSIYEQYFGPGTRLTVT.

The chain uses TRBV27 and TRBJ2-7; D is possibly TRBD1 (5 bases). The ends were cut back, 5 bases at V and 3 bases at J, with 14 bases in the middle. From germline, CDR1 is MNHEY and CDR2 SMNVEV (reference sequence). CDR3 size: 14 residues. In DNA form, the CDR3 reads TGTGCCAGCAGTGACGGTGGCAGGGACTACGAGCAGTACTTC. Translation gives CASSDGGRDYEQYF.

V usage is TRBV29-1 and J usage is TRBJ2-2, with D unclear. The CDR3 runs to 13 residues. V lost 4 bases, J lost 4 bases, and 10 bases lay in between. Germline loops: CDR1 SQVTM, CDR2 ANQGSEA. CDR3 sequence (DNA): TGCAGCGTTGTACCGCGTGGCACCGGGGAGCTGTTTTTT. Its translation is CSVVPRGTGELFF.

This clone was seen just once. The V call is TRBV24-1, the J call TRBJ2-7; weak D call: TRBD1 (8 bases). Trimming removed 3 bases from V and 8 bases from J, with 19 bases in between. The CDR3 consists of 15 residues. Germline loops: CDR1 KGHDR, CDR2 SFDVKD. Written as DNA, the CDR3 is TGTGCCACCAGTGATGAGAACAGGGGGGGACCCCAGCAGTACTTC. Its translation: CATSDENRGGPQQYF.

CDR3 sequence reads: CATSNGQNQPQHF. The CDR3 bases are TGTGCCACCAGCAATGGACAGAATCAGCCCCAGCATTTT. V usage is TRBV15 and J usage is TRBJ1-5; tentatively, D is TRBD1 (6 bases). Between the trimmed V and J ends, which lost 4 bases and 4 bases, there was a span of 8 bases. Germline CDR1 and CDR2: LNHNV and YYDKDF (reference sequence). This CDR3 has 13 amino acids.

The chain employs TRBV10-3 and TRBJ2-7; 7 nucleotides match TRBD2. The CDR3 totals 16 residues. The V and J ends lost 0 bases and 3 bases, in that order; junction bases with no gene match: 8. Germline V gene lookup returns CDR1 ENHRY and CDR2 SYGVKD. CDR3 residues: CAISESPGTNFYEQYF. In DNA form, the CDR3 reads TGTGCCATCAGTGAGTCCCCCGGGACTAATTTCTACGAGCAGTACTTC.

The chain carries TRBV6-5 and TRBJ2-1; the match to TRBD2 covers 9 bases. Trimming removed 5 bases from V and 7 bases from J; junction bases left unmatched: 6. Germline V lookup: CDR1 MNHEY, CDR2 SVGAGI. The CDR3 has 14 residues. The CDR3: CASSTSGYTNEQFF. The DNA of the CDR3 is TGTGCCAGCAGTACTAGCGGGTATACAAATGAGCAGTTCTTC.

The J gene is TRBJ2-2, the V gene TRBV6-5; the match to TRBD1 covers 7 bases. The germline V gene encodes CDR1 MNHEY and CDR2 SVGAGI. CDR3 length equals 15 residues. V was clipped by 2 bases and J by 4 bases; unmatched bases: 4. The CDR3 loop reads CASSYEAGGTGELFF. CDR3 nucleotides: TGTGCCAGCAGTTACGAAGCAGGGGGCACCGGGGAGCTGTTTTTT.

This clone is categorized as medium-sized. The chain joins TRBV7-3 to TRBJ2-1; 8 positions match TRBD2. The junction had 23 bases not matched to a gene; V was cut back by 5 bases and J by 5 bases. The CDR3 length is 20 residues. Per germline, CDR1 SGHTA and CDR2 FQGTGA. The CDR3 loop is CASSPGVLIGSGGLHNEQFF. CDR3 DNA: TGTGCCAGCAGCCCGGGAGTCTTAATAGGGTCGGGGGGGCTCCACAATGAGCAGTTCTTC.

This clone was observed a few times. The chain is built from TRBV6-4 and TRBJ1-1, with TRBD1 as a possible D gene (5 bases). CDR1 and CDR2 from the germline V gene are MRHNA and SNTAGT. V dropped 6 bases and J dropped 3 bases, with 14 bases sitting between them. The CDR3 contains 14 residues. CDR3 amino acids: CASRDGGDYTEAFF. The CDR3 DNA is TGTGCCAGCAGGGACGGGGGGGACTACACTGAAGCTTTCTTT.

The rearrangement uses TRBV4-3 and TRBJ1-1; D is undetermined. The germline V gene has CDR1 LGHNA and CDR2 YSLEER. The CDR3 length is 15 residues. V gave up 0 bases and J gave up 4 bases, with 12 bases separating them. The CDR3 DNA follows: TGCGCCAGCAGCCAAGAGCGGGGTGGGAGCACTGAAGCTTTCTTT. The encoded protein is CASSQERGGSTEAFF.

V and J are TRBV16 and TRBJ1-2; a weak D match, TRBD1 (6 bases). The CDR3 sequence is 16 residues long. V lost 0 bases, J lost 7 bases, and 18 bases lay in between. CDR1 is KGHSY and CDR2 is FQNENV in the germline V gene. CDR3 bases: TGTGCCAGCAGCCAATCGTCTGGTGGAACAGGGTTTGGCTACACCTTC. Amino acid sequence: CASSQSSGGTGFGYTF.

The chain recombines TRBV15 with TRBJ1-5; weak D call: TRBD1 (6 bases). This CDR3 comprises 15 residues. From germline, CDR1 is LNHNV and CDR2 YYDKDF (reference sequence). V shed 3 bases and J shed 7 bases, with 16 bases lying between them. The CDR3, as DNA: TGTGCCACCAGCAGCCTGAGGGGGGCTGGCCAGCCCCAGCATTTT. As protein: CATSSLRGAGQPQHF.

The chain carries TRBV3-1 (or the pseudogene TRBV3-2) and TRBJ1-4, with 7 bases identical to TRBD1. V shed 2 bases, J shed 8 bases, and the junction held 5 bases outside the gene matches. In germline, CDR1 is LGHDT, CDR2 YNNKEL (reference sequence). This CDR3 is 14 amino acids long. DNA of the CDR3: TGTGCCAGCAGCCAATCAGGGGGAAGGGAAAAACTGTTTTTT. The encoded protein is CASSQSGGREKLFF.